This TCR beta chain was retrieved from a study of graft-versus-host responses after intestinal transplantation. A word on this clone: As yet, its antigen is unknown.

TCRdb's copy holds only in-frame clones and misses some; the assay was immunoSEQ multiplex PCR. This table holds approximately 86,000 clones, 85% to 95% found once. This sample comprised unstimulated CD8+ T cells sorted from spleen or lymph node cells, obtained before transplant. The receptor comes from a human donor who was the organ donor for an intestinal transplant.

For the CDR3, the DNA is TGTGCCAGCAGCTTATGGCGGGACTCTGGAGGCGAGAACACTGAAGCTTTCTTT. It encodes CASSLWRDSGGENTEAFF. The chain joins TRBV5-6 to TRBJ1-1; the D gene is possibly TRBD1 (5 bases). Trimming cost V 2 bases and J 1 base, with 21 bases left between them. CDR3 length: 18 residues. Germline assignment: CDR1 SGHDT and CDR2 YYEEEE.